This T cell receptor (beta chain) appears in the sequencing data of a study of vaccination effects on CD4 cells after COVID-19. On the study more broadly: Post-vaccine sampling took place a median of 72 days after the second dose.

Comment on this clone: The antigen remains unidentified.

Germline values: CDR1 GTSNPN, CDR2 SVGIG (reference sequence). This CDR3 has 13 residues. The germline V and J ends were trimmed by 1 base and 4 bases, with 8 bases remaining between them. CD4+ T cells specific for antigen were expanded with viral peptide pools by the ViraFEST assay before sequencing. CD4+ T cell isolation took place after less than 13 days of culture. Two-dose vaccination with either BNT162b2 or mRNA-1273 was given to the participants. The method was immunoSEQ multiplex PCR; TCRdb's version includes in-frame clones alone and lacks a portion of them. The sample lists fewer than 50,000 clones, 70% to 85% occurring once.

The source was CD4+ T cells from PBMCs cultured with HCoV-NL63 spike peptides, collected after COVID-19 vaccination. V and J are TRBV30 and TRBJ1-5; D may be TRBD1 (6 bases). The origin of this receptor is a human donor who received a COVID-19 vaccine. Some clones in this sample may be carry-over from other donors' samples. CDR3: CAWSGQGNQPQHF. For the CDR3, the DNA is TGTGCCTGGAGTGGGCAGGGGAATCAGCCCCAGCATTTT.